This T cell receptor (beta chain) is from a study of CD8 T cells in ankylosing spondylitis. General study results and limits: One TCR beta motif, made up of several highly homologous variants, appeared characteristic of ankylosing spondylitis blood.

Note on this clonotype: Its antigen is currently unknown.

Germline V gives CDR1 WNHNN, CDR2 SYGVQD (reference sequence). Unmatched junction bases numbered 3, after V lost 2 bases and J lost 1 base. The CDR3 is 15 amino acids. TCRdb re-called the 5' RACE reads through MiXCR, storing one row per CDR3 protein. Among 400,000 or so distinct CDR3 sequences listed, about 24% were seen once. Sequenced input: blood, either unsorted or a sorted T cell fraction (not recorded which). This TCR was sampled from a male donor with ankylosing spondylitis. The rearrangement uses TRBV10-1 and TRBJ2-7; 9 bases map to TRBD2. The CDR3: CASSEGSGRSYEQYF. The CDR3 DNA is TGCGCCAGCAGTGAGGGTAGCGGGAGATCCTACGAGCAGTACTTC.